Below, 5 T cell receptor beta chains from the same sample are listed, as sequenced in a study of T-cell reconstitution after alpha-beta-depleted transplantation in children. Library preparation (for TCRbeta) was performed with unique molecular identifiers. TCRdb independently ran MiXCR on the PCR reads; one entry per CDR3 protein. The table lists 250,000 to 400,000 distinct CDR3 sequences, approximately 20% of them singletons. Sequences were derived from PBMCs, mostly from graft donor cells, sampled 180 days after TCRalphabeta/CD19-depleted stem cell transplant. All receptors derive from a male patient younger than 18 who had a stem cell transplant for acute lymphoblastic leukemia, so the T cells may come from the graft donor.

The chain is built from TRBV7-2 and TRBJ2-3; no clear D gene. The V gene lost 5 bases and the J gene lost 6 bases, with 12 bases spanning the gap. The CDR3 is made up of 13 amino acids. The germline V gene encodes CDR1 SGHTA and CDR2 FQGNSA. The CDR3 sequence: CASSGKAGDTQYF. CDR3 nucleotide sequence: TGTGCCAGCAGCGGGAAGGCCGGGGATACGCAGTATTTT.

This clonotype was detected ten times or more. The chain employs TRBV20-1 and TRBJ2-4, with unresolved D. The CDR3 sequence is 11 residues long. Between the trimmed V and J ends, which lost 3 bases and 7 bases, there was a span of 7 bases. Per the germline V gene, CDR1 is DFQATT and CDR2 is SNEGSKA (reference sequence). The CDR3 spells CSASFQNIQYF. The CDR3 bases are TGCAGTGCTAGTTTCCAGAACATTCAGTACTTC.

The CDR3 nucleotides read TGTGCCACCAGTGATGGGGCCGCCTCGAGCTACGAGCAGTACTTC. This codes for CATSDGAASSYEQYF. This sequence joins TRBV24-1 and TRBJ2-7, with D possibly being TRBD1 (5 bases). The CDR3 length is 15 residues. V was trimmed by 3 bases and J by 3 bases, leaving 14 bases between them. Germline V gene data show CDR1 as KGHDR and CDR2 as SFDVKD.

This clonotype was detected a few times. The rearrangement links TRBV5-1 to TRBJ1-1; 8 bases match TRBD1. The CDR3 covers 16 residues. The germline V gene has CDR1 SGHRS and CDR2 YFSETQ. J lost 0 bases, V lost 1 base, and 5 bases had no gene match. The CDR3 reads CASSLPGGTLNTEAFF. DNA of the CDR3: TGCGCCAGCAGCTTGCCAGGGGGCACCTTGAACACTGAAGCTTTCTTT.

A note on this clonotype: The germline gene is not matched at one end of the junction; a read error may be the cause. The rearrangement joins TRBV5-1 to TRBJ2-7; D gene ambiguous. The germline V gene encodes CDR1 SGHRS and CDR2 YFSETQ. The CDR3 loop spans 15 amino acids. The CDR3 bases are TGCGCCAGCAGCTTGGGGTCGGTGAGCTCCTGCGAGCAGTACTTC. Amino acid sequence: CASSLGSVSSCEQYF.